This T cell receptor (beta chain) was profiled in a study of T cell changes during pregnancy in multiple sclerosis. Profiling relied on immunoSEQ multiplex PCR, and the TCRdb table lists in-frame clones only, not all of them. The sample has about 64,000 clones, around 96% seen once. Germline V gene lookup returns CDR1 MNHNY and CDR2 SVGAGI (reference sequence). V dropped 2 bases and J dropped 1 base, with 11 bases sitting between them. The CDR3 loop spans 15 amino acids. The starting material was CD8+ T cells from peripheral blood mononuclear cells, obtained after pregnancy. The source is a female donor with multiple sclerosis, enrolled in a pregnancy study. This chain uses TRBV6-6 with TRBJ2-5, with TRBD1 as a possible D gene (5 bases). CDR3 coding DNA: TGTGCCAGCAGTTACCCGAAAGGGGTCCAAGAGACCCAGTACTTC. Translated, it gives CASSYPKGVQETQYF.